The rows below give T cell receptor beta chains drawn from one sample of a study of blood T cell repertoires in COVID-19. The method was immunoSEQ multiplex PCR; TCRdb's version includes in-frame clones alone and lacks a portion of them. The sample records more than 150,000 clones, 86% being singletons. Sequenced: peripheral blood. The receptors stem from a man between 65 and 79 years old with active or convalescent COVID-19. Each CDR3 is given with its conserved first and last residue. The order of the fields is D gene, V gene, J gene, clone size, CDR3 DNA, CDR3 protein. D genes are given only for firm matches. Size is stated for part of the rows, as once, few or many counts, or as a class when the clone is expanded.

TRBD1	TRBV3-1/TRBV3-2	TRBJ2-1	many	TGTGCCAGCAGCCAAAACAGGGGACCCCAGTTCTTC	CASSQNRGPQFF
TRBD1	TRBV12-3/TRBV12-4	TRBJ1-1	.	TGTGCCAGCAGAACGACAGGGCCCACTGAAGCTTTCTTT	CASRTTGPTEAFF
TRBD1	TRBV28	TRBJ1-5	once	TGTGCCAGCAGTTTAGGGACAGGGAATCAGCCCCAGCATTTT	CASSLGTGNQPQHF
.	TRBV27	TRBJ2-7	.	TGTGCCAGCAGTCCTCGACAGCAGAACTCCTACGAGCAGTACTTC	CASSPRQQNSYEQYF
.	TRBV7-9	TRBJ1-3	.	TGTGCCAGCAGCTCCAGGGACACAGATTTT	CASSSRDTDF
TRBD2	TRBV18	TRBJ2-3	.	TGTGCCAGCTCACCATACGGCGGGAGTGGCACAGATACGCAGTATTTT	CASSPYGGSGTDTQYF
TRBD2	TRBV28	TRBJ2-3	.	TGTGCCAGCAGTTCCCCTACGGGCGGGAGGGCTTCAGATACGCAGTATTTT	CASSSPTGGRASDTQYF
.	TRBV7-3	TRBJ2-7	few	TGTGCCAGCAGCTTAGGGAGAGGGAGAACCTACGAGCAGTACTTC	CASSLGRGRTYEQYF
TRBD2	TRBV10-1	TRBJ2-1	few	TGCGCCAGCAGTGAGTGGGGGGCTAGCGGGGTTAGGGAGCAGTTCTTC	CASSEWGASGVREQFF
.	TRBV6-1	TRBJ1-5	.	TGTGCCAGCAGTGAGGAAAGGATGCGGGGCAATCAGCCCCAGCATTTT	CASSEERMRGNQPQHF
.	TRBV19	TRBJ2-4	.	TGTGCCAGTAGCAAAAAGGGGAGGCGGTACATTCAGTACTTC	CASSKKGRRYIQYF
.	TRBV6-5	TRBJ2-2	.	TGTGCCAGCACCCCAGGGAACGTATACGCCGGGGAGCTGTTTTTT	CASTPGNVYAGELFF
.	TRBV2	TRBJ2-5	.	TGTGCCAGCAGGACGGACAGCACCCAAGAGACCCAGTACTTC	CASRTDSTQETQYF
.	TRBV6-5	TRBJ1-3	few	TGTGCCAGCACCAGGACACCAACCTCTGGAAACACCATATATTTT	CASTRTPTSGNTIYF
TRBD1	TRBV18	TRBJ1-5	.	TGTGCCAGCTCACCACTTAGGGACAGTCAGCCCCAGCATTTT	CASSPLRDSQPQHF
TRBD2	TRBV3-1/TRBV3-2	TRBJ2-1	.	TGTGCCAGCAGATTTAATGGGCGGGAGAGGAATGAGCAGTTCTTC	CASRFNGRERNEQFF
.	TRBV14	TRBJ2-2	.	TGTGCCAGCAGCCGGCTCCCAGGGGCCGGGGAGCTGTTTTTT	CASSRLPGAGELFF
.	TRBV27	TRBJ2-7	.	TGTGCCAGCAGTTCGTACAGGGCCGGCGAGCAGTACTTC	CASSSYRAGEQYF
.	TRBV5-8	TRBJ1-2	.	TGTGCCAGCAGCTTGGGGTTGGTCGTCGAGGGCTACACCTTC	CASSLGLVVEGYTF
.	TRBV18	TRBJ1-5	once	TGTGCCAGCTCACCAGGGAGATTTGGCAATCAGCCCCAGCATTTT	CASSPGRFGNQPQHF
.	TRBV7-9	TRBJ1-2	.	TGTGCCAGCAGCTTACCACAACCCTATGGCTACACCTTC	CASSLPQPYGYTF
TRBD1	TRBV28	TRBJ1-5	.	TGTGCCAGCAGCCCGGGACAGCTCAATCAGCCCCAGCATTTT	CASSPGQLNQPQHF
.	TRBV7-9	TRBJ1-4	once	TGTGCCAGCAGCTTAGGGGCAGGGTCGGCTGAAAAACTGTTTTTT	CASSLGAGSAEKLFF
TRBD1	TRBV20-1	TRBJ1-6	.	TGCAGTGCTAGTAGGGGGCAGGGTCTTATAAATTCACCCCTCCACTTT	CSASRGQGLINSPLHF
TRBD1	TRBV9	TRBJ1-5	.	TGTGCCAGCAGCGCCGGGACAGGGATTCAGCCCCAGCATTTT	CASSAGTGIQPQHF
.	TRBV2	TRBJ1-5	.	TGTGCCAGCAGTCAAGCCCCGAACAGGGGCAATCAGCCCCAGCATTTT	CASSQAPNRGNQPQHF
.	TRBV10-1	TRBJ2-3	.	TGCGCCAGCAGTGACCGACCGGGACAGCAGTATTTT	CASSDRPGQQYF
.	TRBV2	TRBJ1-1	.	TGTGCTGCCGGCAGGGAACGAGGCACTGAAGCTTTCTTT	CAAGRERGTEAFF
.	TRBV4-2	TRBJ1-4	.	TGTGCCAGCAGCCAGCCCCCCAGATGGACTAATGAAAAACTGTTTTTT	CASSQPPRWTNEKLFF
.	TRBV5-6	TRBJ1-4	.	TGTGCCAGCAGTATCGGGACTATCGAAAAACTGTTTTTT	CASSIGTIEKLFF
.	TRBV7-3	TRBJ1-2	.	TGTGCCAGCAGCCCCCAGGGGACGACAGCTAACTATGGCTACACCTTC	CASSPQGTTANYGYTF
TRBD1	TRBV19	TRBJ1-1	.	TGTGCCAGTAGTATCGACAGGGAATCAACTGAAGCTTTCTTT	CASSIDRESTEAFF
.	TRBV9	TRBJ1-3	.	TGTGCCAGCAGCGTAGGACAGCCGAGCTCTGGAAACACCATATATTTT	CASSVGQPSSGNTIYF
.	TRBV18	TRBJ2-7	.	TGTGCCAGCTCACCACCGCAGGCCGTCTACGAGCAGTACTTC	CASSPPQAVYEQYF
TRBD1	TRBV19	TRBJ2-2	.	TGTGCCAGTAATTCGGACAGGGGCTCCGGGGAGCTGTTTTTT	CASNSDRGSGELFF
.	TRBV28	TRBJ1-3	.	TGTGCCAGCAGTCCCCCCCATGGAAACACCATATATTTT	CASSPPHGNTIYF
.	TRBV5-1	TRBJ2-2	once	TGCGCCAGCAGCTTGGCCCAGACTTCGAACACCGGGGAGCTGTTTTTT	CASSLAQTSNTGELFF